The 15 T cell receptor beta chains presented below share a single source sample, sequenced in a study of T cells in Graves' hyperthyroidism and ophthalmopathy. Researchers amplified the TCR beta CDR3 regions from RNA transcripts. The HTBI set primed first-round TCR CDR3 RT-PCR. Each CDR3 protein gets one entry after TCRdb re-called the multiplex PCR reads with MiXCR. Altogether a few hundred thousand distinct CDR3 sequences are present, under 25% being singletons, with the ten largest covering 49%. The sequencing input was blood. These receptor sequences come from a woman between 70 and 85 years old with Graves' ophthalmopathy.

The sample holds many counts of this clonotype. The gene calls are TRBV18 and TRBJ1-1; TRBD1 matches 7 bases. CDR3 length equals 12 residues. V gave up 5 bases and J gave up 7 bases; unmatched junction bases: 4. Germline CDR1 reads KGHSH; CDR2 reads LQKENI. The CDR3, as DNA: TGTGCCAGCTCATGGGACAGCTATGAAGCTTTCTTT. Encoded protein: CASSWDSYEAFF.

This chain uses TRBV12-3 or TRBV12-4 with TRBJ2-2, with D tentatively TRBD1 or TRBD2 (5 bases each). The CDR3 sequence is 14 residues long. V lost 8 bases to trimming and J lost 0 bases, with 10 bases between them. The CDR3 DNA follows: TGTGCCAGCGAGGGGCCCGCGAACACCGGGGAGCTGTTTTTT. Translating gives CASEGPANTGELFF.

This clonotype was recorded many times. The chain has TRBV3-1 and TRBJ2-7; no firm D call. V dropped 3 bases and J dropped 5 bases, with 5 bases sitting between them. CDR1 and CDR2 (germline): LGHDT, YNNKEL (reference sequence). The CDR3 consists of 11 residues. The CDR3 DNA sequence: TGTGCCAGCAGCCAGTCAGACGAGCAGTACTTC. Its translation: CASSQSDEQYF.

V usage is TRBV6-4 and J usage is TRBJ1-1, with TRBD1 as a possible D gene (5 bases). CDR1 is MRHNA, CDR2 SNTAGT, per germline. This CDR3 is built from 14 residues. The V gene lost 2 bases and the J gene lost 6 bases, with 13 bases spanning the gap. CDR3 bases: TGTGCCAGCAGTGACCCTCGGACAAGGGCTGAAGCTTTCTTT. Amino acids: CASSDPRTRAEAFF.

The chain joins TRBV5-6 to TRBJ1-1; D is unclear. Germline V gene lookup returns CDR1 SGHDT and CDR2 YYEEEE. Trimming stripped 3 bases from V and 1 base from J, with 16 bases between. There are 16 residues in the CDR3. CDR3 sequence reads: CASSSTRGLKNTEAFF. CDR3 in DNA: TGTGCCAGCAGCTCCACCAGAGGACTGAAGAACACTGAAGCTTTCTTT.

The chain carries TRBV9 and TRBJ2-1, with a weak D call TRBD2 (5 bases). With 7 bases removed from V and 0 bases from J, the gap between germline ends came to 11 bases. The CDR3 loop spans 14 amino acids. CDR1 is SGDLS, CDR2 YYNGEE, per germline. The CDR3 spells CASGSGDSYNEQFF. The DNA for the CDR3 is TGTGCCAGCGGGAGCGGTGACTCCTACAATGAGCAGTTCTTC.

The chain joins TRBV5-1 to TRBJ2-3; D not resolved. Germline V gives CDR1 SGHRS, CDR2 YFSETQ. The CDR3 consists of 15 residues. The V gene lost 0 bases and the J gene lost 3 bases, with 11 bases spanning the gap. The CDR3 loop is CASSLGSAGTDTQYF. The CDR3 nucleotides read TGCGCCAGCAGCTTGGGATCGGCTGGAACAGATACGCAGTATTTT.

The chain combines TRBV4-3 with TRBJ1-1, with unresolved D. Germline V gives CDR1 LGHNA, CDR2 YSLEER. The length of the CDR3 is 14 residues. Trimming pared 3 bases from V and 0 bases from J, leaving 8 bases between. The CDR3 nucleotides are TGCGCCAGCAGCCACCTAGGACTGAACACTGAAGCTTTCTTT. It yields the protein CASSHLGLNTEAFF.

The chain combines TRBV6-1 with TRBJ2-5; the D is unclear. The CDR3 covers 14 residues. The germline CDR1 and CDR2 sequences are MNHNS and SASEGT. V was clipped by 3 bases and J by 7 bases, with 15 bases between them. The CDR3 DNA is TGTGCCAGCAGTGACCAGTGGGCCGAAGGGACCCAGTACTTC. Protein product: CASSDQWAEGTQYF.

This clonotype was found a few times. The rearrangement joins TRBV20-1 to TRBJ2-7; 12 nucleotides match TRBD1. Germline CDR1 and CDR2: DFQATT and SNEGSKA (reference sequence). The CDR3 covers 13 residues. Unmatched junction bases numbered 3, after V lost 4 bases and J lost 5 bases. CDR3 bases: TGCAGTGCTAACCGGGACAGGGGGCACGAGCAGTACTTC. The encoded protein is CSANRDRGHEQYF.

This clonotype was recorded a few times. The V call is TRBV13, the J call TRBJ2-1; 9 bases agree with TRBD2. CDR1 and CDR2 (germline): PRHDT, FYEKMQ (reference sequence). There are 14 residues in the CDR3. The junction had 8 bases not matched to a gene; V was cut back by 8 bases and J by 6 bases. CDR3 region: CASGGTSRFNEQFF. Here the CDR3 DNA reads TGTGCCAGCGGGGGGACTAGCCGTTTCAATGAGCAGTTCTTC. Full variable domain (remainder filled in from reference TRBV13 and TRBJ2-1): AAGVIQSPRHLIKEKRETATLKCYPIPRHDTVYWYQQGPGQDPQFLISFYEKMQSDKGSIPDRFSAQQFSDYHSELNMSSLELGDSALYFCASGGTSRFNEQFFGPGTRLTVL.

At least ten counts were recorded for this clonotype. V gene TRBV7-2 combines with J gene TRBJ2-5; TRBD1 is a possible D gene (5 bases). Germline V gene sequence: CDR1 SGHTA, CDR2 FQGNSA. V gave up 2 bases and J gave up 5 bases, with 9 bases separating them. The CDR3 has 13 residues. CDR3 sequence: CASSLTAGETQYF. CDR3 coding DNA: TGTGCCAGCAGCTTAACCGCAGGGGAGACCCAGTACTTC.

This clonotype was seen a few times. The V and J genes are TRBV27 and TRBJ2-2; TRBD1 might be the D (6 bases). Germline assignment: CDR1 MNHEY and CDR2 SMNVEV (reference sequence). The CDR3 contains 16 residues. Trimming removed 0 bases from V and 0 bases from J, with 8 bases in between. The chain's CDR3 is CASSLSSGANTGELFF. CDR3 bases: TGTGCCAGCAGTTTATCGTCAGGGGCGAACACCGGGGAGCTGTTTTTT.

The chain has TRBV29-1 and TRBJ2-6; D is unresolved. The germline CDR1 and CDR2 sequences are SQVTM and ANQGSEA. Trimming shortened V by 0 bases and J by 0 bases, and 12 bases separated the two germline ends. The CDR3 is 17 amino acids. This CDR3 is CSVEDGQSRSGANVLTF. CDR3 in DNA: TGCAGCGTTGAAGATGGGCAGTCCCGCTCTGGGGCCAACGTCCTGACTTTC.

The V and J genes are TRBV5-1 and TRBJ2-7; no clear D gene. CDR1 and CDR2 from the germline V gene are SGHRS and YFSETQ. This CDR3 comprises 15 residues. V was clipped by 4 bases and J by 3 bases, with 17 bases between them. CDR3 in DNA: TGCGCCAGCAGCCGCCTTACGGGTGCAAACTACGAGCAGTACTTC. It encodes CASSRLTGANYEQYF. Complete variable domain (other parts from reference TRBV5-1 and TRBJ2-7): KAGVTQTPRYLIKTRGQQVTLSCSPISGHRSVSWYQQTPGQGLQFLFEYFSETQRNKGNFPGRFSGRQFSNSRSEMNVSTLELGDSALYLCASSRLTGANYEQYFGPGTRLTVT.